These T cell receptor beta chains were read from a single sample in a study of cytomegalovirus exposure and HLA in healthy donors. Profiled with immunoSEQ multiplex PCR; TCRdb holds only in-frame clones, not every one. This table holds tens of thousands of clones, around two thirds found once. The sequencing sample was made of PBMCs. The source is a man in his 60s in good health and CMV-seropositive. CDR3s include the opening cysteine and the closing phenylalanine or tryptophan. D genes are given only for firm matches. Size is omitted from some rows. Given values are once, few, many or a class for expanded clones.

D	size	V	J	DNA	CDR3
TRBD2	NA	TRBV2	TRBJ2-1	TGTGCCAGCAGTGAAAGAGTGACTAGCTTCTACAATGAGCAGTTCTTC	CASSERVTSFYNEQFF
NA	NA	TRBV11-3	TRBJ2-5	TGTGCCAGCAGCTTAGGAGTCAGGGCGACCCAGTACTTC	CASSLGVRATQYF
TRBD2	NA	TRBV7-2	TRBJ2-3	TGTGCCAGCAGCTCAAAACTAGCGACTAGCACAGATACGCAGTATTTT	CASSSKLATSTDTQYF
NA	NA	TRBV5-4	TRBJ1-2	TGTGCCAGCAGCTTGCAGGGGAGTAAATATGGCTACACCTTC	CASSLQGSKYGYTF
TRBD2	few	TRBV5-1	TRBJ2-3	TGCGCCAGCAGCTTGGCTCTAGCGGGGGCCGGACCAGCTCTGGGAGATACGCAGTATTTT	CASSLALAGAGPALGDTQYF
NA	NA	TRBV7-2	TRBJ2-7	TGTGCCAGCAGCCCTATCCACCCTTCTCTAGCGTCCTCCTACGAGCAGTACTTC	CASSPIHPSLASSYEQYF
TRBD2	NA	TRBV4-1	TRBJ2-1	TGCGCCAGCAGCCTTAAAGCGGGAGCCTACAATGAGCAGTTCTTC	CASSLKAGAYNEQFF
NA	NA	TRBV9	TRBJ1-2	TGTGCCAGCGGAGAGAATTTTGGCTATGGCTACACCTTC	CASGENFGYGYTF
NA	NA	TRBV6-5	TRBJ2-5	TGTGCCAGCAGTTACTTCGAGGACCAAGAGACCCAGTACTTC	CASSYFEDQETQYF
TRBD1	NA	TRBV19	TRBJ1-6	TGTGCCAGTAGTAGACAGGGGTGGGGCAATTCACCCCTCCACTTT	CASSRQGWGNSPLHF
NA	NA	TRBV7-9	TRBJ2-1	TGTGCCAGCAGCGCGTCTAGCGACCTCTACAATGAGCAGTTCTTC	CASSASSDLYNEQFF
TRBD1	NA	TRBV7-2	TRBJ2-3	TGTGCCAGCAGCTTAGCGTGGGACAGGGGGCGGGCAGATACGCAGTATTTT	CASSLAWDRGRADTQYF
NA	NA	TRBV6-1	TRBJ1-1	TGTGCCAGCAGTGAAGGGGGCGGCGGACAAGCTTTCTTT	CASSEGGGGQAFF
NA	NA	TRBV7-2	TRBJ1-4	TGTGCCAGCAGCTTCGGGGGTCGAAATGAAAAACTGTTTTTT	CASSFGGRNEKLFF
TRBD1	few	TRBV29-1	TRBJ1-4	TGCAGCGTTGAAGGGACAGGGTACGAAAAACTGTTTTTT	CSVEGTGYEKLFF
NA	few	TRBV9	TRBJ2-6	TGTGCCAGCAGCGTATTCAGTTCCGGGGCCAACGTCCTGACTTTC	CASSVFSSGANVLTF
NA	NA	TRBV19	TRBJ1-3	TGTGCCTCGAGGCCAGTCTTGAGCTCTGGAAACACCATATATTTT	CASRPVLSSGNTIYF
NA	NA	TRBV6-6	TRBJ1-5	TGTGCCAGCAGCTTACAGGGTAGCAATCAGCCCCAGCATTTT	CASSLQGSNQPQHF
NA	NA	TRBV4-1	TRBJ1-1	TGCGCCAGCAGCCAAGAAGGACAGAACACTGAAGCTTTCTTT	CASSQEGQNTEAFF
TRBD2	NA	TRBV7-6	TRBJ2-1	TGTGCCAGCAGCTCACTCGACCCAACTAGCGGGGGTTCCTACAATGAGCAGTTCTTC	CASSSLDPTSGGSYNEQFF
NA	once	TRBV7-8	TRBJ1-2	TGTGCCAGCAGCCCGCGAGCGGGTAACTATGGCTACACCTTC	CASSPRAGNYGYTF
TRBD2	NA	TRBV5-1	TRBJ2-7	TGCGCCAGCAGCTTGGATAGCGGGGGGGTCTACGAGCAGTACTTC	CASSLDSGGVYEQYF
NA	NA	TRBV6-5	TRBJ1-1	TGTGCCAGCACCTCACAGGGGAACACTGAAGCTTTCTTT	CASTSQGNTEAFF
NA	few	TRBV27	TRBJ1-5	TGTGCCAGCAGTTTTGCAGGGGTTGGTCAGCCCCAGCATTTT	CASSFAGVGQPQHF
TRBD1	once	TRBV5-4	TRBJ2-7	TGTGCCAGCAGCGGGACAGGGAACACGAGGGGGCAGTACTTC	CASSGTGNTRGQYF
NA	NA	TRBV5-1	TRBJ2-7	TGCGCCAGCAGCCCCTCTCTTGGAGGTTACGAGCAGTACTTC	CASSPSLGGYEQYF
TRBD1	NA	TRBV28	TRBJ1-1	TGTGCCATTCTGACAGGGGATGAAACTGAAGCTTTCTTT	CAILTGDETEAFF